This section outlines one TCR beta chain sequence together with its context. This donor's record omits CMV serostatus. The sample is drawn from a study of cytomegalovirus exposure and HLA in healthy donors. The PCR made use of 60 Vbeta and 13 Jbeta primers. Using immunoSEQ multiplex PCR, the repertoire was profiled, and TCRdb retains in-frame clones only, with some absent. The data contain about 98,000 clones, roughly three fifths of them singletons. The germline V gene has CDR1 MNHEY and CDR2 SMNVEV (reference sequence). The V gene lost 6 bases and the J gene lost 7 bases, with 15 bases spanning the gap. This CDR3 contains 14 residues.

The receptor was isolated from a human donor in good health. This sequence joins TRBV27 and TRBJ1-4; possible D gene TRBD1, 5 bases. The material sequenced was PBMCs. The CDR3 sequence: CASSSWGEIEKLFF. The CDR3 region has the DNA TGTGCCAGCAGCTCGTGGGGGGAGATTGAAAAACTGTTTTTT.